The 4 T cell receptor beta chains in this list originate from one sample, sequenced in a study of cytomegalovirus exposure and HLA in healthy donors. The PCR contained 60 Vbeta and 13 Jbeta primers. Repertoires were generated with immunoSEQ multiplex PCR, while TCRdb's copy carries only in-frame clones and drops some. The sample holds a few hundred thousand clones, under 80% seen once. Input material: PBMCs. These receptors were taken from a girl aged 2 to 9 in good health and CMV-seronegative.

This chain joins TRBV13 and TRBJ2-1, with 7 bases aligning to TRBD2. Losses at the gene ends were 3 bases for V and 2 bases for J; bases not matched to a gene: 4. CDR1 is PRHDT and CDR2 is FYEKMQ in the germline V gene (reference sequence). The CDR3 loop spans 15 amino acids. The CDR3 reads CASSFGGRPYNEQFF. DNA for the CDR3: TGTGCCAGCAGCTTTGGCGGGAGACCCTACAATGAGCAGTTCTTC.

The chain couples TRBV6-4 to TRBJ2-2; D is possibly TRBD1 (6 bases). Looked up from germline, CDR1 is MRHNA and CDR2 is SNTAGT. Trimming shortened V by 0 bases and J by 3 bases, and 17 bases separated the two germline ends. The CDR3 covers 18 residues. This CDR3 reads CASSDSYRDMRDTGELFF. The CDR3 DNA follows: TGTGCCAGCAGTGACTCTTATAGGGACATGAGAGACACCGGGGAGCTGTTTTTT.

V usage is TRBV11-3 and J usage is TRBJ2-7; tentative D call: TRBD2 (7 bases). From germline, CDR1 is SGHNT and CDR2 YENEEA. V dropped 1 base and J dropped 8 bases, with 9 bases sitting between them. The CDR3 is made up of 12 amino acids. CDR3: CASSLGGGQQYF. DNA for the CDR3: TGTGCCAGCAGCTTAGGGGGGGGGCAGCAGTACTTC.

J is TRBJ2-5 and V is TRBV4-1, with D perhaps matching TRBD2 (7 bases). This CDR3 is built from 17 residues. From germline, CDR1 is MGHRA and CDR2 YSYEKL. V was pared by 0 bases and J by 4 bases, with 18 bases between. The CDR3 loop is CASSQDGSAGAGETQYF. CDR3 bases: TGCGCCAGCAGCCAAGACGGGTCGGCGGGGGCTGGAGAGACCCAGTACTTC.